This entry lists 20 T cell receptor beta chains sequenced from one sample in a study of spatial heterogeneity in lung cancer. General observations from the study: The study found that expanded intratumoral alpha and beta TCR counts tracked tumor mutation counts.

No antigens are known for them. The time point here: sample taken at primary tumor resection. Each CDR3 protein is one row after TCRdb ran MiXCR on the 5' RACE reads. In the table there are 3,000 to 4,000 distinct CDR3 sequences, 5.5% to 7% of which are singletons. The sample consisted of lung tumor tissue, taken at surgery. The source of these receptors is a male donor with early-stage non-small cell lung cancer.

This clonotype was counted at least ten times. For a library built for alpha chains, this beta chain is a stray read; little rests on its size. DNA of the CDR3: TGTGCCAGCAGTTTGGGCAGCTATGGCTACACCTTC. This translates into CASSLGSYGYTF. V gene TRBV12-3 or TRBV12-4 combines with J gene TRBJ1-2; D remains unclear. Trimming stripped 3 bases from V and 4 bases from J, with 6 bases between. CDR3 length equals 12 residues.

This clonotype is judged medium-sized. Since it is a stray read in a library aimed at alpha chains, this beta chain has a size that is not meaningful. This chain joins TRBV19 and TRBJ2-3; 9 bases are shared with TRBD2. V lost 3 bases to trimming and J lost 3 bases; unmatched junction nucleotides: 4. The CDR3 consists of 15 residues. The germline CDR1 and CDR2 sequences are LNHDA and SQIVND (reference sequence). The CDR3 region is CASSILAGGTDTQYF. The CDR3 DNA is TGTGCCAGTAGTATTCTGGCGGGAGGGACAGATACGCAGTATTTT.

This clonotype is judged medium-sized. The library was prepared for alpha chains; this beta chain is a stray read, so its frequency means little. This chain connects TRBV4-2 to TRBJ1-2; D gene ambiguous. This CDR3 is 13 amino acids long. Between the trimmed V and J ends, which lost 2 bases and 6 bases, there was a span of 10 bases. Germline V CDR1 and CDR2: LGHNA, YNFKEQ. The CDR3 is CASSQLRKDGYTF. The CDR3, as DNA: TGTGCCAGCAGCCAACTGCGCAAAGATGGCTACACCTTC.

This clonotype is classed as medium-sized. For a library built for alpha chains, this beta chain is a stray read; little rests on its size. The J gene is TRBJ2-3, the V gene TRBV7-6, with D tentatively TRBD1 or TRBD2 (6 bases each). This CDR3 has 17 amino acids. Germline V gene lookup returns CDR1 SGHVS and CDR2 FNYEAQ. Between the trimmed V and J ends, which lost 5 bases and 2 bases, there was a span of 20 bases. CDR3 amino acids: CASSRTGARGITDTQYF. The CDR3 bases are TGTGCCAGCAGCCGTACGGGGGCCCGGGGAATCACAGATACGCAGTATTTT.

Concerning this clonotype itself: The library was built for alpha chains, so this beta chain is an off-target read and its size means little. This chain joins TRBV27 and TRBJ1-1; 9 bases map to TRBD1. This CDR3 has 14 amino acids. Germline loops: CDR1 MNHEY, CDR2 SMNVEV (reference sequence). Losses at the gene ends were 2 bases for V and 9 bases for J; bases not matched to a gene: 7. CDR3 nucleotide sequence: TGTGCCAGCAGTTTAGGGCGACAGGGGGGAAAAGCTTTCTTT. Its translation is CASSLGRQGGKAFF.

This clonotype was detected a few times. With the library built for alpha chains, this beta chain is off target and its frequency is not meaningful. This chain joins TRBV7-3 and TRBJ2-3; D not certain. This CDR3 comprises 15 residues. V was cut by 6 bases and J by 0 bases, with 13 bases left in between. Germline V gene sequence: CDR1 SGHTA, CDR2 FQGTGA. The CDR3 loop reads CASSQEPSSTDTQYF. In nucleotides, the CDR3 is TGTGCCAGCAGTCAAGAGCCCTCTAGCACAGATACGCAGTATTTT. The variable domain in full, completed from reference TRBV7-3 and TRBJ2-3, reads GAGVSQTPSNKVTEKGKYVELRCDPISGHTALYWYRQSLGQGPEFLIYFQGTGAADDSGLPNDRFFAVRPEGSVSTLKIQRTERGDSAVYLCASSQEPSSTDTQYFGPGTRLTVL.

In this sample, this clonotype turned up many times. The size of this beta chain means little, since it is a stray read in a library made for alpha chains. The gene calls are TRBV7-2 and TRBJ2-2; TRBD1 might be the D (6 bases). Trimming took off 3 bases at V and 7 bases at J, with 12 bases between the two ends. Germline-derived CDR1 and CDR2 are SGHTA and FQGNSA. This CDR3 comprises 14 residues. The CDR3, as DNA: TGTGCCAGCAGCTTCGTCAGGGGCGGCGGGGAGCTGTTTTTT. This translates into CASSFVRGGGELFF.

As for this clonotype: This beta chain represents an off-target read in a library built for alpha chains; its size is of limited meaning. This chain connects TRBV4-3 to TRBJ2-7; 10 positions match TRBD2. The CDR3 extends over 16 amino acids. Per germline, CDR1 LGHNA and CDR2 YSLEER. Unmatched junction bases numbered 6, after V lost 0 bases and J lost 4 bases. CDR3 bases: TGCGCCAGCAGCCAAGATCTGGGACTAGCGATGTACGAGCAGTACTTC. Its translation: CASSQDLGLAMYEQYF.

This clonotype is labeled large. This beta chain slipped into a library made for alpha chains as a stray read, so its size is not meaningful. The chain carries TRBV10-2 and TRBJ1-1; D not resolved. The V gene's germline CDR1 is WSHSY and CDR2 SAAADI. The length of the CDR3 is 14 residues. V dropped 5 bases and J dropped 0 bases, with 10 bases sitting between them. CDR3 protein: CASSLDGMNTEAFF. For the CDR3, the DNA is TGCGCCAGCAGTCTGGACGGCATGAACACTGAAGCTTTCTTT.

By share, this clonotype ranks as medium-sized (0.01 to 0.1%). Being off target in a library aimed at alpha chains, this beta chain has a size of little meaning. The chain links TRBV24-1 to TRBJ2-6, with D perhaps TRBD1 (5 bases). The length of the CDR3 is 16 residues. The V gene's germline CDR1 is KGHDR and CDR2 SFDVKD. V was pared by 5 bases and J by 0 bases, with 10 bases between. The CDR3, as DNA: TGTGCCACCAGTGGTCGACAGAGCTCTGGGGCCAACGTCCTGACTTTC. Translation gives CATSGRQSSGANVLTF.

Worth noting for this clonotype: This beta chain represents an off-target read in a library built for alpha chains; its size is of limited meaning. CDR3 residues: CASSPPHRDRRNTEAFF. For the CDR3, the DNA is TGTGCCAGCAGTCCCCCCCACCGGGACAGGAGAAACACTGAAGCTTTCTTT. The chain couples TRBV28 to TRBJ1-1, with 8 bases fitting TRBD1. From germline, CDR1 is MDHEN and CDR2 SYDVKM. The junction had 13 bases not matched to a gene; V was cut back by 5 bases and J by 2 bases. The CDR3 is 17 residues long.

Within the sample, this clonotype is large. This beta chain is a stray read from a library made for alpha chains; its abundance is not meaningful. This sequence joins TRBV7-8 and TRBJ2-1, with 11 bases lining up with TRBD2. Germline CDR1 is SGHVS and CDR2 is FQNEAQ. This CDR3 comprises 15 residues. J gave up 3 bases and V 8 bases, and 6 bases lay outside the gene matches. The DNA for the CDR3 is TGTGCCAGCGGACTAGCGGGCCCACACTACAATGAGCAGTTCTTC. This gives the protein CASGLAGPHYNEQFF.

On this clonotype itself: A library prepared for alpha chains yielded this beta chain as an off-target read; its size is of little meaning. The J gene is TRBJ2-5, the V gene TRBV7-2; D assignment may be TRBD1 or TRBD2 (5 bases each). The germline V gene encodes CDR1 SGHTA and CDR2 FQGNSA. Trimming shortened V by 3 bases and J by 5 bases, and 16 bases separated the two germline ends. The length of the CDR3 is 15 residues. The CDR3 DNA reads as TGTGCCAGCAGCTTCGCAGGGACCACGGGGGAGACCCAGTACTTC. This sequence encodes CASSFAGTTGETQYF.

This clonotype is medium-sized within its sample. The library was prepared for alpha chains; this beta chain is a stray read, so its frequency means little. The chain has TRBV7-2 and TRBJ2-3, with TRBD2 identical over 8 bases. V lost 6 bases and J lost 6; bases outside the gene matches: 8. The CDR3 spans 14 residues. CDR1 is SGHTA and CDR2 is FQGNSA in the germline V gene. The CDR3 sequence: CASRGGTRVDTQYF. In DNA, the CDR3 is TGTGCCAGCAGGGGAGGGACTAGAGTCGATACGCAGTATTTT.

Regarding this clonotype: As the CDR3 is not closed by the conserved phenylalanine or tryptophan, this likely results from a read error. The library was prepared for alpha chains; this beta chain is a stray read, so its frequency means little. The chain carries TRBV6-5 and TRBJ2-7; D may be TRBD1 or TRBD2 (6 bases each). Germline values: CDR1 MNHEY, CDR2 SVGAGI. This CDR3 is built from 15 residues. The CDR3 reads CANSDRKGGAYEQYS. The CDR3 DNA sequence: TGTGCCAACAGTGACCGGAAGGGGGGAGCCTACGAGCAGTACTCC.

By sample share, this clonotype is medium-sized (0.01 to 0.1%). Being off target in a library aimed at alpha chains, this beta chain has a size of little meaning. This chain connects TRBV6-5 to TRBJ1-2; 11 nucleotides line up with TRBD1. Germline-derived CDR1 and CDR2 are MNHEY and SVGAGI. With V trimmed by 0 bases and J by 4 bases, 4 bases remained unmatched. The CDR3 loop spans 16 amino acids. As DNA, the CDR3 is TGTGCCAGCAGTTACTCGAGGACAGGGGGCGGCTATGGCTACACCTTC. Protein product: CASSYSRTGGGYGYTF.

This clonotype ranks as medium-sized. The library was designed around alpha chains, so this beta chain is a stray read whose abundance carries little weight. The chain recombines TRBV30 with TRBJ2-2; D is possibly TRBD1 (6 bases). V lost 4 bases and J lost 6, with 12 bases in between. This CDR3 is built from 13 residues. CDR1 and CDR2 (germline): GTSNPN, SVGIG (reference sequence). The CDR3 nucleotides are TGTGCCTGGATGGCAGGGGAGCCCGGGGAGCTGTTTTTT. Its protein product is CAWMAGEPGELFF.

This clonotype is deemed medium-sized. The library was designed around alpha chains, so this beta chain is a stray read whose abundance carries little weight. The DNA of the CDR3 is TGTGCCAGCAGCTTTTTTAGCGGGGGGCCCGCGAACACCGGGGAGCTGTTTTTT. Protein sequence: CASSFFSGGPANTGELFF. The chain links TRBV5-7 to TRBJ2-2; TRBD2 agrees at 10 bases. TRBV5-7 is assigned to the ORF class and has an uncertain function. This CDR3 spans 18 amino acids. The V and J ends lost 2 bases and 0 bases, in that order; junction bases with no gene match: 7.

This clonotype is labeled medium-sized. The size of this beta chain means little, since it is a stray read in a library made for alpha chains. This sequence joins TRBV7-2 and TRBJ1-1; 10 bases are shared with TRBD1. V lost 4 bases, J lost 3 bases, and 5 bases stayed unmatched. This CDR3 region has 15 residues. Germline values: CDR1 SGHTA, CDR2 FQGNSA. CDR3 region: CASSSMGQGYTEAFF. CDR3 coding DNA: TGTGCCAGCAGCTCCATGGGACAGGGGTACACTGAAGCTTTCTTT.

With regard to this clonotype: This beta chain came through as a stray read in a library set up for alpha chains, and its size says little. The J gene is TRBJ2-1, the V gene TRBV6-1; 7 positions agree with TRBD1. There are 13 residues in the CDR3. Germline V gene lookup returns CDR1 MNHNS and CDR2 SASEGT. J was trimmed by 4 bases and V by 5 bases; bases with no gene match: 2. The CDR3 DNA reads TGTGCCAGCAGTACACAGGGGTACAATGAGCAGTTCTTC. This translates into CASSTQGYNEQFF.